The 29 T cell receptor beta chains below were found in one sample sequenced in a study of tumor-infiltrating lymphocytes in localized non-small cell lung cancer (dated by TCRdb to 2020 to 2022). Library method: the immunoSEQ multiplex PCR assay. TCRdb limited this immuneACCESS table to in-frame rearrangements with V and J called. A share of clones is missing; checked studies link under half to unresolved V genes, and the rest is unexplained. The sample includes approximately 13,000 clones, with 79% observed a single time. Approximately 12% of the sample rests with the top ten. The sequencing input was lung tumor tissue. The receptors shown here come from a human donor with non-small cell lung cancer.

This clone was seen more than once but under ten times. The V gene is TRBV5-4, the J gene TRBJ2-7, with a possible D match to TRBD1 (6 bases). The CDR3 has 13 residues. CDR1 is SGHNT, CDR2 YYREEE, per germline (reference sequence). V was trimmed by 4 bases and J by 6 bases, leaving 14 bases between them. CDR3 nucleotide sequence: TGTGCCAGCAGCCCACAAACAGGGAGCGAGCAGTACTTC. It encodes CASSPQTGSEQYF.

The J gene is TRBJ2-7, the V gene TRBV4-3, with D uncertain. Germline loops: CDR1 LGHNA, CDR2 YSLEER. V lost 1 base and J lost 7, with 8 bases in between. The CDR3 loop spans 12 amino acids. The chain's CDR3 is CASSQGPGEQYF. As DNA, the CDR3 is TGCGCCAGCAGCCAAGGCCCCGGAGAGCAGTACTTC.

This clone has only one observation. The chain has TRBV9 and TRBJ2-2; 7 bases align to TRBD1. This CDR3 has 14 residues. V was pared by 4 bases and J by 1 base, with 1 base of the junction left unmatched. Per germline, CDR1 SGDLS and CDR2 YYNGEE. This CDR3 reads CASSRDRNTGELFF. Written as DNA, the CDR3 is TGTGCCAGCAGCCGGGACAGGAACACCGGGGAGCTGTTTTTT.

As DNA, the CDR3 is TGTGCCAGCAGTACCTCACGGACCATCGGGTTTAAAATGAACACTGAAGCTTTCTTT. Its protein is CASSTSRTIGFKMNTEAFF. V is TRBV28 and J is TRBJ1-1; D gene uncertain. In germline, CDR1 is MDHEN, CDR2 SYDVKM. Between the trimmed V and J ends, which lost 5 bases and 0 bases, there was a span of 25 bases. There are 19 residues in the CDR3.

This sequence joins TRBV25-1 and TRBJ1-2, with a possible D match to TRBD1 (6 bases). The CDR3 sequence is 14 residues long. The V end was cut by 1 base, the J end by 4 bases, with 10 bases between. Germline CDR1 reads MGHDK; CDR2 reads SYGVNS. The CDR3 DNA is TGTGCCAGCAGTGAATGGGGGGGCGGCTATGGCTACACCTTC. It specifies CASSEWGGGYGYTF.

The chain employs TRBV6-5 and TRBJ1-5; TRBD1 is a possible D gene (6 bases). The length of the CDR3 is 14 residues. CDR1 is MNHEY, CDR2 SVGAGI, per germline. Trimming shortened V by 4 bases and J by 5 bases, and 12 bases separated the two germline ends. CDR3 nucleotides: TGTGCCAGCAGTTGGGGGCAGTCATATCAGCCCCAGCATTTT. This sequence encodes CASSWGQSYQPQHF.

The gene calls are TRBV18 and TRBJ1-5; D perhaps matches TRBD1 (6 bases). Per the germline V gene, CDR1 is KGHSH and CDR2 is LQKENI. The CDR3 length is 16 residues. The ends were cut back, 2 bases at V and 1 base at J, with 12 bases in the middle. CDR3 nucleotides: TGTGCCAGCTCACCAGGGGGCGGGGCGAGCAATCAGCCCCAGCATTTT. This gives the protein CASSPGGGASNQPQHF.

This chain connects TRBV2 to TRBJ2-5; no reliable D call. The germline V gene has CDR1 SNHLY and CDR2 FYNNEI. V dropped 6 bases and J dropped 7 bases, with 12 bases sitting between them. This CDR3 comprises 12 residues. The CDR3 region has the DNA TGTGCCAGCAGGTTTTTCGGAGTGACCCAGTACTTC. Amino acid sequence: CASRFFGVTQYF.

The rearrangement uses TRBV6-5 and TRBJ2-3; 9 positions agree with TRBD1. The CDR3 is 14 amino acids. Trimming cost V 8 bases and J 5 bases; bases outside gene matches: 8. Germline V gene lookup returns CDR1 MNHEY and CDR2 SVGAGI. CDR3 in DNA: TGTGCCAGCTCTCCGGGACAGGGAAAAGATACGCAGTATTTT. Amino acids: CASSPGQGKDTQYF.

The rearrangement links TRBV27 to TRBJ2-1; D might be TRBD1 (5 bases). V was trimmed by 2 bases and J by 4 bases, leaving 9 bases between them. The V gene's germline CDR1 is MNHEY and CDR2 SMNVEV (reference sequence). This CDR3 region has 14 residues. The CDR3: CASSLNQGYNEQFF. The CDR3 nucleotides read TGTGCCAGCAGTTTAAACCAGGGTTACAATGAGCAGTTCTTC.

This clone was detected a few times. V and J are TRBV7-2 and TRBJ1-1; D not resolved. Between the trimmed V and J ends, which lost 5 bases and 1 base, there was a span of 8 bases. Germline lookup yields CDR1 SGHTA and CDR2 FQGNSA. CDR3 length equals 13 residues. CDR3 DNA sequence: TGTGCCAGCAGCCCATTTAGGAACACTGAAGCTTTCTTT. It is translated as CASSPFRNTEAFF. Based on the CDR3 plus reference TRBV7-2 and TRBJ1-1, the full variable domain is GAGVSQSPSNKVTEKGKDVELRCDPISGHTALYWYRQSLGQGLEFLIYFQGNSAPDKSGLPSDRFSAERTGGSVSTLTIQRTQQEDSAVYLCASSPFRNTEAFFGQGTRLTVV.

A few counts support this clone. The CDR3 coding sequence is TGTGCCAGCGACCCGAACACCTTC. Translating gives CASDPNTF. The J gene is TRBJ1-2, the V gene TRBV7-9; D gene uncertain. Trimming shortened V by 8 bases and J by 12 bases, and 7 bases separated the two germline ends. Per germline, CDR1 SEHNR and CDR2 FQNEAQ (reference sequence). The CDR3 contains 8 residues.

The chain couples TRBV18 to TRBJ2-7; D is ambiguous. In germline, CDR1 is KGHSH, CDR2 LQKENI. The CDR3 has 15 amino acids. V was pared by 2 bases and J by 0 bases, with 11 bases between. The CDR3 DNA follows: TGTGCCAGCTCACCAGAGGCGGTTAGCTCCTACGAGCAGTACTTC. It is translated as CASSPEAVSSYEQYF. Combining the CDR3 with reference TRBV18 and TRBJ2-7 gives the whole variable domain NAGVMQNPRHLVRRRGQEARLRCSPMKGHSHVYWYRQLPEEGLKFMVYLQKENIIDESGMPKERFSAEFPKEGPSILRIQQVVRGDSAAYFCASSPEAVSSYEQYFGPGTRLTVT.

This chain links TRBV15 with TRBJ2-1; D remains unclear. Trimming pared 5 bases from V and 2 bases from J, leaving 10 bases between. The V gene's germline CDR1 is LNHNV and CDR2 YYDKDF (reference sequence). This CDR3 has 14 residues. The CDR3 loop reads CATSGRSAYNEQFF. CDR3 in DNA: TGTGCCACCAGCGGCCGGTCGGCCTACAATGAGCAGTTCTTC.

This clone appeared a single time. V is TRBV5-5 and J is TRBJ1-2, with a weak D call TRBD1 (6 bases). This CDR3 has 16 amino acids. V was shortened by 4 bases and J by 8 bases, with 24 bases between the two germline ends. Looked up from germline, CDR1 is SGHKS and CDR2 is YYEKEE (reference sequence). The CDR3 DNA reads TGTGCCAGCAGCCAGGTATCCTTGGGCAGGGGCGGAGGCTACACCTTC. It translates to CASSQVSLGRGGGYTF.

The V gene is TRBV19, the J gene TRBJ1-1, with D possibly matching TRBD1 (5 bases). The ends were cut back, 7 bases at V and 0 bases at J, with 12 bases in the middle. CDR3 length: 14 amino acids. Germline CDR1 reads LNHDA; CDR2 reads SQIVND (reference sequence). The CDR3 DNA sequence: TGTGCCAGTACGAATTCAGGGATGAACACTGAAGCTTTCTTT. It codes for CASTNSGMNTEAFF.

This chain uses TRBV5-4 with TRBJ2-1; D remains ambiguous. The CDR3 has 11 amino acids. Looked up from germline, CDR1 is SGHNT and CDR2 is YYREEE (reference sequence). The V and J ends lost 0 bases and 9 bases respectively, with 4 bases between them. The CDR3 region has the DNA TGTGCCAGCAGCTTGGATAGTGAGCAGTTCTTC. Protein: CASSLDSEQFF.

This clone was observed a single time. The CDR3 sequence is CAWSLPYEQYF. The DNA for the CDR3 is TGTGCCTGGAGTCTTCCCTACGAGCAGTACTTC. The chain couples TRBV30 to TRBJ2-7, with D hard to call. Trimming left V 2 bases short and J 2 bases short, with 4 bases between. CDR3 length: 11 residues. Germline V gene sequence: CDR1 GTSNPN, CDR2 SVGIG (reference sequence). The variable domain in full, completed from reference TRBV30 and TRBJ2-7, reads SQTIHQWPATLVQPVGSPLSLECTVEGTSNPNLYWYRQAAGRGLQLLFYSVGIGQISSEVPQNLSASRPQDRQFILSSKKLLLSDSGFYLCAWSLPYEQYFGPGTRLTVT.

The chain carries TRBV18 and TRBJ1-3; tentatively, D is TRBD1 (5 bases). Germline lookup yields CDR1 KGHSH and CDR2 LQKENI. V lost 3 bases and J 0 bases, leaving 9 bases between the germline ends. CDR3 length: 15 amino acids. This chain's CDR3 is CASSPQTASGNTIYF. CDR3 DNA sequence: TGTGCCAGCTCACCCCAGACAGCCTCTGGAAACACCATATATTTT.

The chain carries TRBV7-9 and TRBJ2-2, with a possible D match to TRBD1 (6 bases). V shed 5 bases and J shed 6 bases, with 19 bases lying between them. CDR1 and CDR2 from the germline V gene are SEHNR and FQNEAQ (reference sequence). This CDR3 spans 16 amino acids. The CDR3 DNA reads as TGTGCCAGCAGCCCCCTCGAACAGGGCATCTCCGGGGAGCTGTTTTTT. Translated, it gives CASSPLEQGISGELFF. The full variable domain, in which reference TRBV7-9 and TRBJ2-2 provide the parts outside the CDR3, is DTGVSQNPRHKITKRGQNVTFRCDPISEHNRLYWYRQTLGQGPEFLTYFQNEAQLEKSRLLSDRFSAERPKGSFSTLEIQRTEQGDSAMYLCASSPLEQGISGELFFGEGSRLTVL.

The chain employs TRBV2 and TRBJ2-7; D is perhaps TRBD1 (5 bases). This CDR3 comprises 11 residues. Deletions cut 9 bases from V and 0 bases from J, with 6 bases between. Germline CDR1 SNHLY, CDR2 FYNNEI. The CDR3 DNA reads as TGTGCCAGTCAGGGCTCCTACGAGCAGTACTTC. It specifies CASQGSYEQYF.

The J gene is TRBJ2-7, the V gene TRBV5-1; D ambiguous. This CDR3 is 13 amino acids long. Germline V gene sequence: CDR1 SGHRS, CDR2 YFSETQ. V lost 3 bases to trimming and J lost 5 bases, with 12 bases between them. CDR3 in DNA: TGCGCCAGCAGCTCAACACCTTACGACGAGCAGTACTTC. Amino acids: CASSSTPYDEQYF. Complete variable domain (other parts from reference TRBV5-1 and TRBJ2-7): KAGVTQTPRYLIKTRGQQVTLSCSPISGHRSVSWYQQTPGQGLQFLFEYFSETQRNKGNFPGRFSGRQFSNSRSEMNVSTLELGDSALYLCASSSTPYDEQYFGPGTRLTVT.

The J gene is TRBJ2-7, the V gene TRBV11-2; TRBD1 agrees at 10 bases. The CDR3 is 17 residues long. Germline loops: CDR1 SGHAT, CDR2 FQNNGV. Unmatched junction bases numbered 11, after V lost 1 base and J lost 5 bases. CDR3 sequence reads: CASSLGVGTGDRNEQYF. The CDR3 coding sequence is TGTGCCAGCAGCTTAGGTGTGGGGACAGGGGATCGGAACGAGCAGTACTTC.

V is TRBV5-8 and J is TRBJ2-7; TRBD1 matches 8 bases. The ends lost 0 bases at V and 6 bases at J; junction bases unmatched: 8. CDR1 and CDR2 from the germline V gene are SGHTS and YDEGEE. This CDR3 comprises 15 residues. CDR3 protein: CASSLETRGLSEQYF. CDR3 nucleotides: TGTGCCAGCAGCTTGGAGACCAGGGGGCTAAGCGAGCAGTACTTC.

CDR3 sequence (DNA): TGTGCCAGCAGCTTAGGAGGGGGCGTGGGCGCTGAAGCTTTCTTT. Residues: CASSLGGGVGAEAFF. J is TRBJ1-1 and V is TRBV7-9; TRBD1 aligns across 7 bases. The germline V gene has CDR1 SEHNR and CDR2 FQNEAQ (reference sequence). Losses at the gene ends were 1 base for V and 6 bases for J; bases not matched to a gene: 8. The CDR3 covers 15 residues. The variable domain in full, completed from reference TRBV7-9 and TRBJ1-1, reads DTGVSQNPRHKITKRGQNVTFRCDPISEHNRLYWYRQTLGQGPEFLTYFQNEAQLEKSRLLSDRFSAERPKGSFSTLEIQRTEQGDSAMYLCASSLGGGVGAEAFFGQGTRLTVV.

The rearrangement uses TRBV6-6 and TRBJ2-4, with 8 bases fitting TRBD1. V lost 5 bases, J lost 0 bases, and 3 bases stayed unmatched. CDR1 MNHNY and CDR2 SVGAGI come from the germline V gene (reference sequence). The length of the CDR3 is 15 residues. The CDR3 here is CASSDRGEAKNIQYF. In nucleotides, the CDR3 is TGTGCCAGCAGTGACAGGGGAGAAGCCAAAAACATTCAGTACTTC.

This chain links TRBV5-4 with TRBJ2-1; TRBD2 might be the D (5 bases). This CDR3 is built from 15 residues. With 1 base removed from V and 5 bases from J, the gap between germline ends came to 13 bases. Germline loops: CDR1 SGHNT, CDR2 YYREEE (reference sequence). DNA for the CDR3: TGTGCCAGCAGCTTGTGGGCGGGCCCTCACAATGAGCAGTTCTTC. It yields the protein CASSLWAGPHNEQFF.

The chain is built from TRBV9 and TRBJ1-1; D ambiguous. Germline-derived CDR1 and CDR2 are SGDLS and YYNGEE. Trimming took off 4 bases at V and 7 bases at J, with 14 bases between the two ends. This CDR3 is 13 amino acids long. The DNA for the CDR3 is TGTGCCAGCAGCTCCCGGGGTGAGGGTGAAGCTTTCTTT. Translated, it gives CASSSRGEGEAFF. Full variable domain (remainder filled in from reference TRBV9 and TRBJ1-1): DSGVTQTPKHLITATGQRVTLRCSPRSGDLSVYWYQQSLDQGLQFLIQYYNGEERAKGNILERFSAQQFPDLHSELNLSSLELGDSALYFCASSSRGEGEAFFGQGTRLTVV.

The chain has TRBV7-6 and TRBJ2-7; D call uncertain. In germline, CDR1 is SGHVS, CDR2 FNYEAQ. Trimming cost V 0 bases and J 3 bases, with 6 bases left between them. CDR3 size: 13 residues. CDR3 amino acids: CASSLAPIYEQYF. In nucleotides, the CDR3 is TGTGCCAGCAGCTTAGCCCCAATCTACGAGCAGTACTTC.